This TCR beta chain is drawn from a study of T cells in Graves' hyperthyroidism and ophthalmopathy. Background on the study: Peripheral blood was collected at initial diagnosis, before any treatment. Regarding the study as a whole: Clonotypes that were expanded in thyroid above 0.001 mostly appeared in blood too.

Newly diagnosed hyperthyroidism, duration under 2 months, in patients aged 18 to 65. A sample of blood taken at first hyperthyroidism diagnosis preceded any ophthalmopathy symptoms. Points on this clonotype: What it binds is unknown.

The V and J ends lost 6 bases and 5 bases respectively, with 17 bases between them. CDR1 and CDR2 from the germline V gene are MNHEY and SVGEGT. The CDR3 is 14 amino acids. Amplified regions were TCR beta CDR3 sequences from RNA transcripts. Researchers ran a first-round RT-PCR on the TCR CDR3 using the HTBI primer set. MiXCR, applied by TCRdb to the multiplex PCR reads, yields one record per CDR3 protein. The table shows 650,000 to 850,000 distinct CDR3 sequences, with 18% occurring only once. Specimen: blood. The V call is TRBV6-2 or TRBV6-3, the J call TRBJ2-7; D remains ambiguous. The sequence derives from a woman between 50 and 59 years old with Graves' hyperthyroidism that later progressed to Graves' ophthalmopathy. The DNA for the CDR3 is TGTGCCAGCAGACCCCTCCGGGCGGCTGACGAGCAGTACTTC. Translating it yields CASRPLRAADEQYF.